This note documents a single T cell receptor beta chain sequence. Antigen specificity is unknown. ViraFEST assay sequencing came after antigen-specific CD4+ T cells were expanded with viral peptide pools. The culture ran for roughly 10 days before CD4+ T cells were isolated. It was between March and December 2020 that the person had a SARS-CoV-2 infection confirmed by PCR. Every well got a few million PBMC, which were grown with around 10 IU/ml IL-2 and about 9.2 ug/ml peptides. Profiling relied on immunoSEQ multiplex PCR, and the TCRdb table lists in-frame clones only, not all of them. The sample carries roughly 17,000 clones, 74% recorded once. The germline gives CDR1 SGHTA, CDR2 FQGTGA. CDR3 length: 15 residues. The ends were cut back, 5 bases at V and 4 bases at J, with 18 bases in the middle. This sample was included in a study of vaccination effects on CD4 cells after COVID-19. Study-wide background: Two-dose vaccination with either BNT162b2 or mRNA-1273 was given to the participants.

This specimen consisted of CD4+ T cells from PBMCs cultured with SARS-CoV-2 spike peptides, obtained before COVID-19 vaccination. This TCR was sampled from a human donor who had a prior SARS-CoV-2 infection. This chain links TRBV7-3 with TRBJ2-7, with a tentative D call TRBD1 (7 bases). The CDR3 loop is CASSQNPGGIYEQYF. Written as DNA, the CDR3 is TGTGCCAGCAGCCAGAACCCAGGGGGGATTTACGAGCAGTACTTC.